One T cell receptor (beta chain) is described in this entry. As yet, its antigen is unknown. This sample is part of a study of cytomegalovirus exposure and HLA in healthy donors. Study outcomes and limitations: What a later analysis showed was that several of the most significant clusters appeared linked to common viral pathogens. In a later analysis, DRB1 alleles had the most associated TCRs; HLA-C alleles the fewest.

PCR primers comprised 60 Vbeta and 13 Jbeta primers. Assay: immunoSEQ multiplex PCR; the TCRdb copy retains only in-frame clones and omits some. The sample lists over 90,000 clones; 70% were seen once. CDR1 and CDR2 (germline): SGHAT, FQNNGV. CDR3 length: 18 residues. J lost 4 bases, V lost 1 base, and 11 bases had no gene match. The chain has TRBV11-2 and TRBJ1-5; 9 bases align to TRBD1. Sequencing was carried out using PBMCs. This TCR came from a woman between 45 and 65 years old in good health and CMV-seropositive. The DNA for the CDR3 is TGTGCCAGCAGCTTAGGGGGATTACAGGGGGCGCAGAATCAGCCCCAGCATTTT. Its protein product is CASSLGGLQGAQNQPQHF.